This T cell receptor beta chain was recovered during a study of early stage breast cancer tumors. Clones were sequenced by immunoSEQ multiplex PCR, and TCRdb holds only the in-frame ones, with some missing. The sample lists 20,000 to 25,000 clones, less than 75% occurring once. V was clipped by 5 bases and J by 4 bases; unmatched bases: 2. Germline V gene sequence: CDR1 SNHLY, CDR2 FYNNEI. The CDR3 consists of 12 residues. The chain couples TRBV2 to TRBJ2-7; 7 bases are a match to TRBD1. The sample taken for sequencing was breast tumor tissue. The origin of this receptor is a person between 55 and 69 years old with breast cancer. The CDR3 sequence is CASSLRGYEQYF. The CDR3 DNA sequence: TGTGCCAGCAGTCTCAGGGGGTACGAGCAGTACTTC.